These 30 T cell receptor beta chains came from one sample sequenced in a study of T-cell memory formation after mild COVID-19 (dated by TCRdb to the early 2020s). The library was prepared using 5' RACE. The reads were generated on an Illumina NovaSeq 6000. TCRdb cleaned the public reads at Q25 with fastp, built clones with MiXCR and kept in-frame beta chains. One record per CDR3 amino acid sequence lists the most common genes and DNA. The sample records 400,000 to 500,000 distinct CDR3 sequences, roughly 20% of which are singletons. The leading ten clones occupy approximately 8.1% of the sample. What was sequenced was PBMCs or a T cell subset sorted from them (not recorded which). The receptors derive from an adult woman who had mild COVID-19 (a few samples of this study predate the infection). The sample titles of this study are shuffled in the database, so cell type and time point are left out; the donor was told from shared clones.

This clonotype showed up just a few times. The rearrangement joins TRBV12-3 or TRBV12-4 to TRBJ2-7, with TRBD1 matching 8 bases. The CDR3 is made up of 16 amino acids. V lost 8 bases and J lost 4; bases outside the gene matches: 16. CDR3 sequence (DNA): TGTGCCAGCTCAGTGGCCCCCGGACAGGGAACATACGAGCAGTACTTC. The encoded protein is CASSVAPGQGTYEQYF.

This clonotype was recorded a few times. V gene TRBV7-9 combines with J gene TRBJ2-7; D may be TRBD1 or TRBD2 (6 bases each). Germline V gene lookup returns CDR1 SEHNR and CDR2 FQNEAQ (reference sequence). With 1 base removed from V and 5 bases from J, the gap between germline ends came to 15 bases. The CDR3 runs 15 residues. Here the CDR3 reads CASSLGGAGRNEQYF. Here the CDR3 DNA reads TGTGCCAGCAGCTTAGGGGGGGCCGGTCGGAACGAGCAGTACTTC.

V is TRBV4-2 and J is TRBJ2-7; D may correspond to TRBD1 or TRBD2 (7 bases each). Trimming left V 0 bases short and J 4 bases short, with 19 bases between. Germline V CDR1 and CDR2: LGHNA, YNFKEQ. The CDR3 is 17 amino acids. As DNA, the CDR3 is TGTGCCAGCAGCCAAGAAGGTGTGACAGGGAGGGTTTACGAGCAGTACTTC. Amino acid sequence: CASSQEGVTGRVYEQYF.

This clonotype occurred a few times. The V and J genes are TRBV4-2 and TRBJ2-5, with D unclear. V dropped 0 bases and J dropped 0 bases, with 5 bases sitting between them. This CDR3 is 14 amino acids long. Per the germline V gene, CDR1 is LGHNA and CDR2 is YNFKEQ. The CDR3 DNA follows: TGTGCCAGCAGCCAAGACCCCTACCAAGAGACCCAGTACTTC. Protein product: CASSQDPYQETQYF.

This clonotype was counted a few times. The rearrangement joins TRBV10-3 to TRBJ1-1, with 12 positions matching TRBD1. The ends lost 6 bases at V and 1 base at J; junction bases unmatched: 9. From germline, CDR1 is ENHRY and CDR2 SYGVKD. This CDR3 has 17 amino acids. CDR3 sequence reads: CAIRTRDRGPANTEAFF. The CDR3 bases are TGTGCCATCAGAACTCGGGACAGGGGGCCCGCGAACACTGAAGCTTTCTTT.

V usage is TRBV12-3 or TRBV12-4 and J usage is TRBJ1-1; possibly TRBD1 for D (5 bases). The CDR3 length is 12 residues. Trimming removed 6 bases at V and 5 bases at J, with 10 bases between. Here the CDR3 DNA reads TGTGCCAGCAGCCCCAGGGAAACTGAAGCTTTCTTT. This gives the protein CASSPRETEAFF.

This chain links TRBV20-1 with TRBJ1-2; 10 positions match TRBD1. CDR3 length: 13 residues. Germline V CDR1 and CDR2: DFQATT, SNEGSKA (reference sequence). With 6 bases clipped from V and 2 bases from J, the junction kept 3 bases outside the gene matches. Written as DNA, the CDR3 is TGCAGTGCGCGGGACAGGGGCAACTATGGCTACACCTTC. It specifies CSARDRGNYGYTF.

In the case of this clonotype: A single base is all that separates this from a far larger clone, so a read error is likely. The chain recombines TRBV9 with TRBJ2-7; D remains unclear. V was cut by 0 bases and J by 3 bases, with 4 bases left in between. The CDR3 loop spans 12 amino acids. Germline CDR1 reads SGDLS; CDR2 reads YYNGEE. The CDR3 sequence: CASSVGGYEQYF. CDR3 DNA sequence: TGTGCCAGCAGCGTAGGGGGCTACGAGCAGTACTTC.

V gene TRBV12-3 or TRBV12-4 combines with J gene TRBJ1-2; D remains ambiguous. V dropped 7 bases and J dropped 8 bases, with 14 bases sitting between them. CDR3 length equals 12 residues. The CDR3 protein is CASTMGTDGYTF. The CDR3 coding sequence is TGTGCCAGCACTATGGGCACAGACGGCTACACCTTC.

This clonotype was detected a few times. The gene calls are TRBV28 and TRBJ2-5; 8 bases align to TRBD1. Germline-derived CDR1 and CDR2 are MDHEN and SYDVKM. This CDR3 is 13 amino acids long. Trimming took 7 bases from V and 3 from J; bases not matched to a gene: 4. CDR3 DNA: TGTGCCAGCAACGACAGGGGTAAAGAGACCCAGTACTTC. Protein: CASNDRGKETQYF.

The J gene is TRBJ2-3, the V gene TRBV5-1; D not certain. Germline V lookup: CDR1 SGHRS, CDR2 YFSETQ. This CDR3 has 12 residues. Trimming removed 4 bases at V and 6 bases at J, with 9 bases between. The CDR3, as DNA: TGCGCCAGCAGCCCCCCTGAGGATACGCAGTATTTT. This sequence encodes CASSPPEDTQYF. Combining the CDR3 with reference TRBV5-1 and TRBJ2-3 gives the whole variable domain KAGVTQTPRYLIKTRGQQVTLSCSPISGHRSVSWYQQTPGQGLQFLFEYFSETQRNKGNFPGRFSGRQFSNSRSEMNVSTLELGDSALYLCASSPPEDTQYFGPGTRLTVL.

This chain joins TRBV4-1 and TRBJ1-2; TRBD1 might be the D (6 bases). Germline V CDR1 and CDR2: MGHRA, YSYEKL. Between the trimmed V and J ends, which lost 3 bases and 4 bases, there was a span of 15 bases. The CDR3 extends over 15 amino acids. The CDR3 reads CASSQDRTAAYGYTF. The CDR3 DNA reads TGCGCCAGCAGCCAGGATCGGACAGCAGCCTATGGCTACACCTTC.

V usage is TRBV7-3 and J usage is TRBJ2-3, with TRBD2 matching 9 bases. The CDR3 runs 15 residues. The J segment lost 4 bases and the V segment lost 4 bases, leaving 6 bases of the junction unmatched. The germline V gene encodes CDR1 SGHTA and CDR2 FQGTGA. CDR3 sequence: CASSSLAGAADTQYF. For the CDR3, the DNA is TGTGCCAGCAGCTCCTTAGCGGGAGCTGCAGATACGCAGTATTTT.

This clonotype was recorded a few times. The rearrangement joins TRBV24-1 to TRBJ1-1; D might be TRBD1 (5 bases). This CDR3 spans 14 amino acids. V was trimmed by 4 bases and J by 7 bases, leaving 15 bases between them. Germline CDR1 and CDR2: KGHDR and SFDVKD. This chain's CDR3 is CATSDAGRRNEAFF. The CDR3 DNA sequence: TGTGCCACCAGTGACGCGGGACGGCGAAATGAAGCTTTCTTT.

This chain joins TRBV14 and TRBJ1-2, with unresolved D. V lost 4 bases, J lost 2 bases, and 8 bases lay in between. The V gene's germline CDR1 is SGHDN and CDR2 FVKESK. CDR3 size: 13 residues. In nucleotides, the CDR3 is TGTGCCAGCAGCCGAGAGCCCAACTATGGCTACACCTTC. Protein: CASSREPNYGYTF.

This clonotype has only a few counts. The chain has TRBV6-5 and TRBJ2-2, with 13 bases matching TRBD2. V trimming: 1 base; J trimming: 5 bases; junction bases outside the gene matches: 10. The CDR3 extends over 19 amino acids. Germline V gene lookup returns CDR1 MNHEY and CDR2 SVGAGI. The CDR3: CASSYFGPGLAGVTGELFF. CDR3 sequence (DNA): TGTGCCAGCAGTTACTTTGGTCCCGGACTAGCGGGAGTGACCGGGGAGCTGTTTTTT.

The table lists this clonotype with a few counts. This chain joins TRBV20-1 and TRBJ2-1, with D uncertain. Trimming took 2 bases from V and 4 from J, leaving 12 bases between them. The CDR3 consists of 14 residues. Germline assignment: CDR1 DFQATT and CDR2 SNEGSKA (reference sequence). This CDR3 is CSARYVSRYNEQFF. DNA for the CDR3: TGCAGTGCTAGATACGTTAGCAGGTACAATGAGCAGTTCTTC.

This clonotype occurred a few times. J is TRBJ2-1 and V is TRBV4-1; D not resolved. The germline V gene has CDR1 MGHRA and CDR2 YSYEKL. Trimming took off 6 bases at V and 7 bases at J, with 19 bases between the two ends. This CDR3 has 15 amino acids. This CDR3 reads CASRGWLGSENEQFF. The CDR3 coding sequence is TGCGCCAGCAGGGGTTGGTTAGGCAGCGAGAATGAGCAGTTCTTC.

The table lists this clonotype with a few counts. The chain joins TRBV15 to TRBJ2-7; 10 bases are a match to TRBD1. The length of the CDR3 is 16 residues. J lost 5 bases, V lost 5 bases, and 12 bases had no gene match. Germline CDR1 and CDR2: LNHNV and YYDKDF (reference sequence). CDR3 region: CATSEATGTGDDEQYF. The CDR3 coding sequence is TGTGCCACCAGCGAAGCCACCGGGACAGGGGACGACGAGCAGTACTTC.

The CDR3 loop reads CASSPLPVSSGGQETQYF. The CDR3 nucleotides are TGTGCCAGCTCACCTCTGCCGGTATCTAGCGGGGGACAAGAGACCCAGTACTTC. This chain links TRBV18 with TRBJ2-5; 10 bases agree with TRBD2. Germline lookup yields CDR1 KGHSH and CDR2 LQKENI. The V and J ends lost 3 bases and 2 bases, in that order; junction bases with no gene match: 12. The CDR3 has 18 residues.

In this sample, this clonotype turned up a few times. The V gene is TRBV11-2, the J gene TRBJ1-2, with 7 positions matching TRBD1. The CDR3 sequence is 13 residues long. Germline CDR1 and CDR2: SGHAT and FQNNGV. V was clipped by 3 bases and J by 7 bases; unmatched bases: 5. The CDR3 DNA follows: TGTGCCAGCAGCTTTGTCAGGGGGACTGGCTACACCTTC. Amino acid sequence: CASSFVRGTGYTF.

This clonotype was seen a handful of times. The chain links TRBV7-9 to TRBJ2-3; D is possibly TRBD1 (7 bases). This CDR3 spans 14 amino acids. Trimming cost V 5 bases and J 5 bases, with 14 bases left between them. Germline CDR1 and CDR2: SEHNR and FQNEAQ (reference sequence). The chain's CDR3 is CASSNFQGGDTQYF. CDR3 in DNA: TGTGCCAGCAGCAACTTCCAGGGGGGAGATACGCAGTATTTT.

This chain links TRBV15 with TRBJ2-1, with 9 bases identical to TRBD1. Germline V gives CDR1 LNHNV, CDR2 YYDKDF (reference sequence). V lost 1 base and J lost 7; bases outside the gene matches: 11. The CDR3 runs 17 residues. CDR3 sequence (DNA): TGTGCCACCAGCAGAGTTTTGAGGGACAGGGACCATAATGAGCAGTTCTTC. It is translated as CATSRVLRDRDHNEQFF.

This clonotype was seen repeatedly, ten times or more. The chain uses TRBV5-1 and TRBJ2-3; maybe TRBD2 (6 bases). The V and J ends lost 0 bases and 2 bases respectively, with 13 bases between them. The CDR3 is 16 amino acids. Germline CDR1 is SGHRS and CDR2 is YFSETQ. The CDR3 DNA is TGCGCCAGCAGCTTGGCACTAGCCTTTTACACAGATACGCAGTATTTT. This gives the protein CASSLALAFYTDTQYF.

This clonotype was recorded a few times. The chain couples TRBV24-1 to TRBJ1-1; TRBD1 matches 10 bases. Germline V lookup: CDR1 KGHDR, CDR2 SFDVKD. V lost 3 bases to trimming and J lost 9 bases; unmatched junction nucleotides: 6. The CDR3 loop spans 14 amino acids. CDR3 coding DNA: TGTGCCACCAGTGATCATGGGACAGGGGATAAAGCTTTCTTT. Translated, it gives CATSDHGTGDKAFF.

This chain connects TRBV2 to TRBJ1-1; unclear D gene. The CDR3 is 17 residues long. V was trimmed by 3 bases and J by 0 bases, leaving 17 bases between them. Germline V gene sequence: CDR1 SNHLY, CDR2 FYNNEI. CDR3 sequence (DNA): TGTGCCAGCAGTGATAAACAAAACAGTCTGATGAACACTGAAGCTTTCTTT. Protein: CASSDKQNSLMNTEAFF.

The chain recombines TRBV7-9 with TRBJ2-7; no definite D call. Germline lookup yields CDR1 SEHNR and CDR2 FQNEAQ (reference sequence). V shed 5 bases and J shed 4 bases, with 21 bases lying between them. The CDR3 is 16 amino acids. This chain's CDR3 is CASSLISLGNLYEQYF. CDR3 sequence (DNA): TGTGCCAGCAGCCTCATCAGCCTAGGAAATCTTTACGAGCAGTACTTC.

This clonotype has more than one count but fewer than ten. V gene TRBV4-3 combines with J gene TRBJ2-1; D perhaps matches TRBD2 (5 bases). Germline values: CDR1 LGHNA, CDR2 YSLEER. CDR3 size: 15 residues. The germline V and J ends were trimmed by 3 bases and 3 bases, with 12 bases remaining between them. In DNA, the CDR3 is TGCGCCAGCAGCCACGACGGGATTGTCTACAATGAGCAGTTCTTC. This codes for CASSHDGIVYNEQFF.

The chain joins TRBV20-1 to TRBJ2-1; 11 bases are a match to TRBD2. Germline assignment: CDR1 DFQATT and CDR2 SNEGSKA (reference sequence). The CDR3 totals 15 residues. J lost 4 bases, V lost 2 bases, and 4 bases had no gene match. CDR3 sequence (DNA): TGCAGTGCTAGAAAACTAGCGGGGGCGTACAATGAGCAGTTCTTC. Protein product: CSARKLAGAYNEQFF.

Written as DNA, the CDR3 is TGTGCCACCAGTGATTTGGACCCTAATCAGCCCCAGCATTTT. It translates to CATSDLDPNQPQHF. The J gene is TRBJ1-5, the V gene TRBV24-1; D is ambiguous. CDR3 length: 14 amino acids. The V end was cut by 0 bases, the J end by 4 bases, with 6 bases between. Germline lookup yields CDR1 KGHDR and CDR2 SFDVKD.